A single sample is the source of the 23 T cell receptor beta chains below, sequenced in a study of CD8+CD57+ T cells in acquired aplastic anemia. Genomic DNA templated the TCR beta VDJ and CDR3 profiling. MiXCR was run by TCRdb on the reads, yielding one entry per CDR3 protein. Of around 500,000 distinct CDR3 sequences in the sample, more than 25% were seen once. Sequencing was done on patients that had shown CD8+CD57+ cell expansion by flow cytometry. The specimen was sorted CD4+, CD8+, or CD8+CD57+ T cells (not recorded which) from PBMCs. These receptors were collected from a human donor with aplastic anemia.

As to this clonotype: A much larger clone sits a single nucleotide away, making a read error possible. The chain carries TRBV20-1 and TRBJ1-2, with D unresolved. This CDR3 comprises 11 residues. Germline loops: CDR1 DFQATT, CDR2 SNEGSKA (reference sequence). DNA of the CDR3: TGCAGTGCTGCTCAAGACTATAGCTACACCTTC. The encoded protein is CSAAQDYSYTF.

The sample holds many counts of this clonotype. V is TRBV10-3 and J is TRBJ2-5, with 13 bases identical to TRBD2. Germline CDR1 ENHRY, CDR2 SYGVKD. The CDR3 length is 13 residues. Trimming cost V 8 bases and J 4 bases; bases outside gene matches: 1. CDR3 loop: CAIGLAGAETQYF. The CDR3 DNA sequence: TGTGCCATCGGACTAGCGGGAGCAGAGACCCAGTACTTC.

In this sample, this clonotype turned up a few times. V is TRBV25-1 and J is TRBJ2-2, with a weak D call TRBD2 (6 bases). V was clipped by 3 bases and J by 1 base, with 12 bases between them. In germline, CDR1 is MGHDK, CDR2 SYGVNS. This CDR3 region has 16 residues. CDR3 sequence (DNA): TGTGCCAGCAGTGACCCGGGACTTATGAACACCGGGGAGCTGTTTTTT. Translated: CASSDPGLMNTGELFF.

This clonotype was detected many times. V usage is TRBV7-2 and J usage is TRBJ2-5; D is uncertain. The CDR3 sequence is 13 residues long. V was pared by 2 bases and J by 1 base, with 5 bases between. CDR1 SGHTA and CDR2 FQGNSA come from the germline V gene. The CDR3 sequence: CASSLPSQETQYF. The CDR3 coding sequence is TGTGCCAGCAGCTTACCCAGCCAAGAGACCCAGTACTTC.

The chain has TRBV2 and TRBJ2-5; D remains unclear. V lost 8 bases and J lost 4, with 11 bases in between. The CDR3 runs to 12 residues. The V gene's germline CDR1 is SNHLY and CDR2 FYNNEI. CDR3 amino acids: CASCRMRETQYF. In DNA, the CDR3 is TGTGCCAGCTGCCGTATGCGAGAGACCCAGTACTTC.

The chain couples TRBV10-3 to TRBJ1-2; D is uncertain. V was shortened by 0 bases and J by 8 bases, with 7 bases between the two germline ends. The CDR3 length is 12 residues. Looked up from germline, CDR1 is ENHRY and CDR2 is SYGVKD. The CDR3 sequence: CAISESSAGYTF. The DNA of the CDR3 is TGTGCCATCAGTGAGTCCTCCGCGGGCTACACCTTC.

Ten or more counts support this clonotype. The chain joins TRBV10-3 to TRBJ1-3, with D perhaps TRBD1 (5 bases). The CDR3 consists of 14 residues. Deletions cut 6 bases from V and 2 bases from J, with 11 bases between. CDR1 ENHRY and CDR2 SYGVKD come from the germline V gene. CDR3 nucleotide sequence: TGTGCCATCAGCCATGAAGGGGCTGGAAACACCATATATTTT. This sequence encodes CAISHEGAGNTIYF.

There are a few counts of this clonotype. The chain has TRBV11-3 and TRBJ1-6; possible D gene TRBD1, 6 bases. V lost 5 bases and J 7 bases, leaving 12 bases between the germline ends. The CDR3 extends over 14 amino acids. Germline assignment: CDR1 SGHNT and CDR2 YENEEA. The CDR3 coding sequence is TGTGCCAGCAGCCTGGGACACGGAAATTCACCCCTCCACTTT. Its translation: CASSLGHGNSPLHF.

About this clonotype: A read error may produce the germline difference seen at one junction end. The chain joins TRBV4-2 to TRBJ1-6; D is undetermined. The germline V gene encodes CDR1 LGHNA and CDR2 YNFKEQ. This CDR3 region has 15 residues. CDR3 sequence: CARSQELVLNSPLHF. CDR3 DNA: TGTGCCCGCAGCCAAGAACTGGTGCTGAATTCACCCCTCCACTTT.

The chain carries TRBV6-6 and TRBJ2-5; D unclear. Trimming stripped 10 bases from V and 2 bases from J, with 11 bases between. The CDR3 sequence is 12 residues long. The germline gives CDR1 MNHNY, CDR2 SVGAGI (reference sequence). The CDR3 DNA reads as TGTGCCAACAGCCCCGTTCAAGAGACCCAGTACTTC. This translates into CANSPVQETQYF.

The chain joins TRBV10-3 to TRBJ2-1; TRBD1 agrees at 8 bases. Trimming cost V 10 bases and J 8 bases; bases outside gene matches: 16. The length of the CDR3 is 15 residues. The germline CDR1 and CDR2 sequences are ENHRY and SYGVKD. The CDR3 DNA reads as TGTGCCAGCAGAACAGGGGGGAAGTTCTTGGATGAGCAGTTCTTC. Translating it yields CASRTGGKFLDEQFF.

This clonotype occurred many times. The chain combines TRBV14 with TRBJ1-1; unclear D gene. The CDR3 runs to 13 residues. CDR1 is SGHDN and CDR2 is FVKESK in the germline V gene. Trimming took off 5 bases at V and 0 bases at J, with 7 bases between the two ends. The CDR3 DNA reads TGTGCCAGCAGCTTAACAGTGAACACTGAAGCTTTCTTT. It specifies CASSLTVNTEAFF.

This clonotype was counted only a few times. CDR3 amino acids: CASSLAQGHGYTF. The DNA of the CDR3 is TGTGCCAGCAGTTTAGCGCAGGGACATGGCTACACCTTC. This rearrangement joins TRBV12-3 or TRBV12-4 to TRBJ1-2; D perhaps matches TRBD1 (5 bases). The ends were cut back, 0 bases at V and 6 bases at J, with 8 bases in the middle. The CDR3 length is 13 residues.

V usage is TRBV5-8 and J usage is TRBJ1-1; weak D call: TRBD1 (5 bases). Germline V lookup: CDR1 SGHTS, CDR2 YDEGEE. This CDR3 region has 14 residues. Deletions cut 4 bases from V and 5 bases from J, with 15 bases between. The CDR3: CASSPTAEGTEAFF. The CDR3 DNA follows: TGTGCCAGCAGCCCCACGGCGGAGGGGACTGAAGCTTTCTTT.

Comment on this clonotype: This sequence may be a read error, since a much larger clone differs from it by one base. Because the CDR3 is missing its conserved closing phenylalanine or tryptophan, this is likely a read error. The V and J genes are TRBV12-3 or TRBV12-4 and TRBJ1-6, with unresolved D. V lost 5 bases and J 13 bases, leaving 12 bases between the germline ends. The CDR3 is 12 residues long. CDR3 nucleotide sequence: TGTGCCAGCAGTCCGGAATTTCCGCCCCTCCACCTT. It specifies CASSPEFPPLHL.

This clonotype was counted many times. The chain couples TRBV15 to TRBJ1-4; the match to TRBD1 covers 11 bases. With 0 bases clipped from V and 7 bases from J, the junction kept 7 bases outside the gene matches. CDR1 is LNHNV and CDR2 is YYDKDF in the germline V gene (reference sequence). The CDR3 runs 17 residues. DNA for the CDR3: TGTGCCACCAGCAGAGATGGGACCGGGACAGGGGGTGAAAAACTGTTTTTT. Translated, it gives CATSRDGTGTGGEKLFF.

This clonotype was detected ten times or more. J is TRBJ1-2 and V is TRBV7-6, with D maybe TRBD1 (6 bases). Germline V gene data show CDR1 as SGHVS and CDR2 as FNYEAQ. V was shortened by 1 base and J by 4 bases, with 7 bases between the two germline ends. The CDR3 consists of 13 residues. CDR3 in amino acids: CASSLGTVYGYTF. The CDR3 DNA is TGTGCCAGCAGCTTAGGGACAGTCTATGGCTACACCTTC.

This clonotype was observed many times. This chain connects TRBV2 to TRBJ2-7; TRBD1 or TRBD2 may be the D gene (5 bases each). V lost 4 bases to trimming and J lost 5 bases, with 9 bases between them. The CDR3 covers 12 residues. Germline V gene data show CDR1 as SNHLY and CDR2 as FYNNEI. The CDR3 DNA sequence: TGTGCCAGCAGTGTTGGGGGAGACGAGCAGTACTTC. Translated, it gives CASSVGGDEQYF.

This clonotype was counted at least ten times. The J gene is TRBJ2-3, the V gene TRBV7-2; no clear D. Trimming cost V 1 base and J 4 bases, with 6 bases left between them. CDR1 and CDR2 (germline): SGHTA, FQGNSA. CDR3 length: 13 residues. The CDR3: CASSLGAADTQYF. CDR3 bases: TGTGCCAGCAGCTTAGGGGCGGCAGATACGCAGTATTTT.

The J gene is TRBJ2-7, the V gene TRBV10-1; TRBD2 matches at 8 bases. The germline V gene has CDR1 WNHNN and CDR2 SYGVQD (reference sequence). This CDR3 is built from 13 residues. Unmatched junction bases numbered 3, after V lost 7 bases and J lost 1 base. The CDR3 here is CASITSGSYEQYF. The CDR3 coding sequence is TGCGCCAGCATTACTAGCGGATCCTACGAGCAGTACTTC.

The chain is built from TRBV4-2 and TRBJ1-4; 11 bases are shared with TRBD1. V lost 4 bases to trimming and J lost 6 bases; unmatched junction nucleotides: 4. CDR1 is LGHNA, CDR2 YNFKEQ, per germline. The CDR3 is 15 amino acids. The CDR3 loop is CASSLDRGPDEKLFF. The CDR3 DNA reads TGTGCCAGCAGCCTGGACAGGGGGCCGGATGAAAAACTGTTTTTT.

The genes are TRBV18 and TRBJ1-4; no firm D call. The CDR3 spans 14 residues. V was pared by 3 bases and J by 4 bases, with 9 bases between. Germline V gives CDR1 KGHSH, CDR2 LQKENI. The CDR3 sequence: CASSPRPDNEKLFF. Written as DNA, the CDR3 is TGTGCCAGCTCACCTCGGCCAGATAATGAAAAACTGTTTTTT.

Only a few counts were recorded for this clonotype. V is TRBV20-1 and J is TRBJ1-1, with a weak D call TRBD1 (6 bases). Germline CDR1 and CDR2: DFQATT and SNEGSKA (reference sequence). Trimming took 2 bases from V and 3 from J, leaving 10 bases between them. CDR3 length: 13 residues. The CDR3 region has the DNA TGCAGTGCTAGATGGGGGCTGCACACTGAAGCTTTCTTT. Encoded protein: CSARWGLHTEAFF.